The T cell receptor beta chain under discussion was sequenced for a study of blood T cell repertoires in COVID-19. The overall study: Samples came from the United States, Italy and Spain, spanning acute and convalescent COVID-19. T cells, B-cell-depleted T cells, or PBMCs supplied cDNA or gDNA.

After removal of 6 bases from V and 1 base from J, the junction contained 3 bases not matched to a gene. The CDR3 is 14 amino acids. The germline gives CDR1 MNHEY, CDR2 SMNVEV (reference sequence). Assay: immunoSEQ multiplex PCR; the TCRdb copy retains only in-frame clones and omits some. This sample yields around 300,000 clones, of which roughly 88% are seen a single time; 1.5% to 2% belongs to the top ten. A Seattle source enrolled patients during active infection and followed them longitudinally. The chain employs TRBV27 and TRBJ2-7, with TRBD1 matching over 10 bases. The sample comprised peripheral blood. The sequence was collected from a woman aged 25 to 39 with COVID-19, enrolled during active disease. The CDR3 is CASRTGGASYEQYF. CDR3 in DNA: TGTGCCAGCAGGACAGGGGGCGCTTCCTACGAGCAGTACTTC.